The present T cell receptor (beta chain) was sequenced within a study of long-term antiretroviral therapy in people with HIV. This CDR3 comprises 15 residues. CDR1 and CDR2 (germline): MDHEN, SYDVKM. V trimming: 2 bases; J trimming: 2 bases; junction bases outside the gene matches: 5. Each participant with HIV received care in the United States. Turning to this clone: Its antigen is unknown.

Study-wide points: Against controls, HIV repertoires showed narrower ranges of CDR3 length.

Runs used v3.0 of the immunoSEQ assay and were done at survey level. TCRdb's table, derived via immunoSEQ multiplex PCR, lists solely in-frame clones and lacks some. The top ten clones hold roughly 3.9% of a sample with over 35,000 clones, 86% of them seen once. The chain joins TRBV28 to TRBJ1-2; the match to TRBD1 covers 7 bases. The source of this sequence is a woman aged 18 to 35 with HIV. This specimen consisted of unsorted PBMCs, obtained just before starting antiretroviral therapy. CDR3 sequence (DNA): TGTGCCAGCAGTTTACCCACAGGGGCGAACTATGGCTACACCTTC. Residues: CASSLPTGANYGYTF.